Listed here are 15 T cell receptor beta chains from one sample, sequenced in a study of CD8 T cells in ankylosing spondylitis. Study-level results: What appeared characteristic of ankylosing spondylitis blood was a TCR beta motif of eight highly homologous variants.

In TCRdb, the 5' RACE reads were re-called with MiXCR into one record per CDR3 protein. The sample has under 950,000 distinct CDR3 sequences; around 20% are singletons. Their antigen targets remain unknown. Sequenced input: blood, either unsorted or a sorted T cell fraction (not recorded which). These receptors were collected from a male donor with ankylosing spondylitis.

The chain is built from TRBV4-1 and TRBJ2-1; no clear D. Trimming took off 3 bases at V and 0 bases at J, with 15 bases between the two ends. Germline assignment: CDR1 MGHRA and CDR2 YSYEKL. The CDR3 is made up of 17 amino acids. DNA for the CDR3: TGCGCCAGCAGCCATGTCGGAGTTTCTTACTCCTACAATGAGCAGTTCTTC. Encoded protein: CASSHVGVSYSYNEQFF.

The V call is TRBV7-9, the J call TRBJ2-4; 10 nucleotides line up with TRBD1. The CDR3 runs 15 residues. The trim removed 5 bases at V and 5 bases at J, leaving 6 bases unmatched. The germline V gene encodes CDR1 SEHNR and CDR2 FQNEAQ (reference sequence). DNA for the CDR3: TGTGCCAGCAGCCTAACCGGGACAGGGGAAAACATTCAGTACTTC. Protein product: CASSLTGTGENIQYF.

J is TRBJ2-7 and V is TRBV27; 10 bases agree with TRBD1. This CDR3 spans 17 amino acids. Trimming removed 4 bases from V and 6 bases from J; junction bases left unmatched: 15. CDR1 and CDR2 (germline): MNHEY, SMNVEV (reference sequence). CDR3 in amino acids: CASSWAGTGVARGEQYF. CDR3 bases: TGTGCCAGCAGTTGGGCCGGGACAGGGGTTGCTCGGGGCGAGCAGTACTTC.

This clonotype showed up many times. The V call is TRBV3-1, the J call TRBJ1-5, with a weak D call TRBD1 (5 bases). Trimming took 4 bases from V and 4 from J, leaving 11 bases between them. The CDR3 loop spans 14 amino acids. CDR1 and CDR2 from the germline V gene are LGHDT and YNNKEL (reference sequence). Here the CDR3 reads CASSLGQRNQPQHF. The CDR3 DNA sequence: TGTGCCAGCAGCCTTGGACAAAGAAATCAGCCCCAGCATTTT.

The CDR3 region is CAISYEGYGYTF. The CDR3 nucleotides are TGTGCCATCTCCTACGAGGGTTATGGCTACACCTTC. The chain links TRBV10-3 to TRBJ1-2; D gene unclear. V lost 8 bases, J lost 5 bases, and 12 bases lay in between. The germline gives CDR1 ENHRY, CDR2 SYGVKD. The length of the CDR3 is 12 residues.

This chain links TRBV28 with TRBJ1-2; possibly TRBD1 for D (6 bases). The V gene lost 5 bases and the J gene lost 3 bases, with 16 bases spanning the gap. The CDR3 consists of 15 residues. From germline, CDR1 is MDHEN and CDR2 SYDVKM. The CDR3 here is CASSPGGGADYGYTF. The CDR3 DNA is TGTGCCAGCAGTCCCGGGGGGGGCGCGGACTATGGCTACACCTTC.

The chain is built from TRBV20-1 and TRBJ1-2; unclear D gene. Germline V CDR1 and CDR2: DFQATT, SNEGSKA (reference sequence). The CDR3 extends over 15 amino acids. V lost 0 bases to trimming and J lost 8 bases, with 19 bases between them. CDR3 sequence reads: CSARDLVKVALGYTF. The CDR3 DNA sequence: TGCAGTGCTAGAGATCTTGTAAAGGTCGCATTGGGCTACACCTTC.

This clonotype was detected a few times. As DNA, the CDR3 is TGTGCCAGCAGCCATCGGGCTAGCGAGATCGACCAAGAGACCCAGTACTTC. Encoded protein: CASSHRASEIDQETQYF. V gene TRBV28 combines with J gene TRBJ2-5; TRBD2 might be the D (6 bases). The CDR3 consists of 17 residues. Trimming took 6 bases from V and 0 from J, leaving 20 bases between them. CDR1 is MDHEN, CDR2 SYDVKM, per germline. The full variable domain, its missing parts supplied by reference TRBV28 and TRBJ2-5, is DVKVTQSSRYLVKRTGEKVFLECVQDMDHENMFWYRQDPGLGLRLIYFSYDVKMKEKGDIPEGYSVSREKKERFSLILESASTNQTSMYLCASSHRASEIDQETQYFGPGTRLLVL.

The CDR3 region is CASSRSPGAWGTNTDTQYF. CDR3 in DNA: TGCGCCAGCAGCCGCAGTCCAGGGGCTTGGGGGACCAACACAGATACGCAGTATTTT. This rearrangement joins TRBV5-1 to TRBJ2-3; possibly TRBD1 for D (6 bases). The length of the CDR3 is 19 residues. The V gene's germline CDR1 is SGHRS and CDR2 YFSETQ. V gave up 4 bases and J gave up 2 bases, with 26 bases separating them.

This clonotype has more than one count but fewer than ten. The CDR3: CATKWAGGPNYGYTF. CDR3 coding DNA: TGTGCCACCAAATGGGCAGGCGGCCCTAACTATGGCTACACCTTC. This chain connects TRBV6-1 to TRBJ1-2, with D unresolved. Germline V CDR1 and CDR2: MNHNS, SASEGT. The CDR3 has 15 amino acids. The ends were cut back, 10 bases at V and 0 bases at J, with 18 bases in the middle.

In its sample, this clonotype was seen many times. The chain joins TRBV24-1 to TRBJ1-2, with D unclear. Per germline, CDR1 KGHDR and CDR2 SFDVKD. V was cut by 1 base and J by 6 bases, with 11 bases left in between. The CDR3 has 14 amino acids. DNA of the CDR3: TGTGCCACCAGTGATTTTGGTAGCGAGGATGGCTACACCTTC. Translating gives CATSDFGSEDGYTF.

The CDR3 nucleotides read TGTGCCAGCAGTCGAGAACAGGCCACTAGTGTCGGAGGGACCCAGTACTTC. This gives the protein CASSREQATSVGGTQYF. The chain couples TRBV2 to TRBJ2-5; D possibly uses TRBD1 or TRBD2 (5 bases each). Germline V gene lookup returns CDR1 SNHLY and CDR2 FYNNEI. V was trimmed by 5 bases and J by 7 bases, leaving 26 bases between them. The CDR3 spans 17 residues.

The DNA of the CDR3 is TGTGCCAGCAGCTTCGGGTGGTTCTCCTACGAGCAGTACTTC. It yields the protein CASSFGWFSYEQYF. V gene TRBV11-3 combines with J gene TRBJ2-7; D unresolved. Trimming took off 3 bases at V and 0 bases at J, with 9 bases between the two ends. Germline loops: CDR1 SGHNT, CDR2 YENEEA. This CDR3 spans 14 amino acids.

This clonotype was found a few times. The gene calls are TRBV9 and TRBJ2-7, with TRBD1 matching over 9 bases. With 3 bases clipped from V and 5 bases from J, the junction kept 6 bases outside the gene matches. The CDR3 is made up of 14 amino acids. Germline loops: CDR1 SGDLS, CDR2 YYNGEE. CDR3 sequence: CASSDPGQGDEQYF. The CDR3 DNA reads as TGTGCCAGCAGCGACCCGGGACAGGGTGACGAGCAGTACTTC.

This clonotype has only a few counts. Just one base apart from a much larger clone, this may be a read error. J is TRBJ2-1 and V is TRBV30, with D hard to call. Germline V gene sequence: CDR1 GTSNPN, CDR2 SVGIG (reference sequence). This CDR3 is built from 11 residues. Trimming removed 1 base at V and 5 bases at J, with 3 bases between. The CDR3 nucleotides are TGTGCCTGGAGTGCCCACAATGAGCAGTTCTTC. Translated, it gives CAWSAHNEQFF.